These 29 T cell receptor beta chains originate from one sample sequenced in a study of blood T cell repertoires in COVID-19. Profiled with immunoSEQ multiplex PCR; TCRdb holds only in-frame clones, not every one. The sample yields about 36,000 clones, just under 80% seen once. Specimen: peripheral blood. The receptors here all came from a man aged 55-75 years with acute or convalescent COVID-19.

Turning to this clone: The same CDR3 is also encoded by other DNA sequences in this sample. The V gene is TRBV6-5, the J gene TRBJ1-4; D remains unclear. CDR3 size: 14 residues. The germline CDR1 and CDR2 sequences are MNHEY and SVGAGI. Trimming stripped 2 bases from V and 4 bases from J, with 8 bases between. The CDR3 DNA follows: TGTGCCAGCAGTTACGGGCAGCTTAATGAAAAACTGTTTTTT. Translated: CASSYGQLNEKLFF.

This chain joins TRBV14 and TRBJ1-6, with 9 bases identical to TRBD1. Germline CDR1 is SGHDN and CDR2 is FVKESK. V gave up 2 bases and J gave up 9 bases; unmatched junction bases: 8. The CDR3 runs 16 residues. CDR3 DNA sequence: TGTGCCAGCAGCCAAATCACCGGGACAGGGAGTTCACCCCTCCACTTT. Translated: CASSQITGTGSSPLHF. The full variable domain, with the rest looked up from reference TRBV14 and TRBJ1-6, is EAGVTQFPSHSVIEKGQTVTLRCDPISGHDNLYWYRRVMGKEIKFLLHFVKESKQDESGMPNNRFLAERTGGTYSTLKVQPAELEDSGVYFCASSQITGTGSSPLHFGNGTRLTVT.

V usage is TRBV5-6 and J usage is TRBJ1-5; unclear D gene. Per the germline V gene, CDR1 is SGHDT and CDR2 is YYEEEE. The CDR3 extends over 12 amino acids. Deletions cut 2 bases from V and 10 bases from J, with 10 bases between. The CDR3 DNA is TGTGCCAGCAGCTTCGGTATGGGCCCCCAGCATTTT. Amino acids: CASSFGMGPQHF.

This rearrangement joins TRBV5-4 to TRBJ2-6, with 9 bases matching TRBD2. The V and J ends lost 1 base and 9 bases, in that order; junction bases with no gene match: 5. The CDR3 is made up of 15 amino acids. CDR1 is SGHNT, CDR2 YYREEE, per germline (reference sequence). Written as DNA, the CDR3 is TGTGCCAGCAGCTTGCCCCAAGCGGGAGGCAACGTCCTGACTTTC. This codes for CASSLPQAGGNVLTF.

The rearrangement uses TRBV11-2 and TRBJ1-1, with a tentative D call TRBD1 (5 bases). The CDR3 sequence is 17 residues long. In germline, CDR1 is SGHAT, CDR2 FQNNGV. Trimming left V 3 bases short and J 3 bases short, with 20 bases between. CDR3 sequence (DNA): TGTGCCAGCAGCTTGGGGGGGTTCATTCCCCAGGACACTGAAGCTTTCTTT. It codes for CASSLGGFIPQDTEAFF. The whole variable domain, filled in from reference TRBV11-2 and TRBJ1-1, reads EAGVAQSPRYKIIEKRQSVAFWCNPISGHATLYWYQQILGQGPKLLIQFQNNGVVDDSQLPKDRFSAERLKGVDSTLKIQPAKLEDSAVYLCASSLGGFIPQDTEAFFGQGTRLTVV.

DNA for the CDR3: TGTGCCAGCGGTGGCGGCCGCACTGAAGCTTTCTTT. Its translation: CASGGGRTEAFF. The chain recombines TRBV7-9 with TRBJ1-1; no definite D call. With 8 bases removed from V and 4 bases from J, the gap between germline ends came to 11 bases. This CDR3 is 12 amino acids long. Germline CDR1 is SEHNR and CDR2 is FQNEAQ (reference sequence).

The chain links TRBV27 to TRBJ2-3; 10 nucleotides agree with TRBD2. Trimming at V came to 10 bases and at J to 6 bases, leaving 7 bases not matched to a gene. There are 13 residues in the CDR3. Germline loops: CDR1 MNHEY, CDR2 SMNVEV (reference sequence). The CDR3 region is CATAGGWLDTQYF. In DNA, the CDR3 is TGTGCCACAGCGGGGGGGTGGTTGGATACGCAGTATTTT.

The rearrangement joins TRBV11-3 to TRBJ1-5; D call uncertain. This CDR3 is 13 amino acids long. Germline loops: CDR1 SGHNT, CDR2 YENEEA. Between the trimmed V and J ends, which lost 5 bases and 7 bases, there was a span of 12 bases. The CDR3 reads CASSLTAEQPQHF. The CDR3, as DNA: TGTGCCAGCAGCCTAACGGCGGAGCAGCCCCAGCATTTT.

This clone was observed a few times. The chain has TRBV19 and TRBJ2-2; D is undetermined. This CDR3 contains 14 residues. The germline V gene has CDR1 LNHDA and CDR2 SQIVND (reference sequence). V dropped 4 bases and J dropped 7 bases, with 13 bases sitting between them. CDR3 coding DNA: TGTGCCAGTAGTAAACGACCCAGCGACGGGGAGCTGTTTTTT. This encodes CASSKRPSDGELFF.

CDR3 amino acids: CASSQDRQGPDTQYF. DNA for the CDR3: TGTGCCAGCAGCCAAGATCGGCAGGGGCCAGATACGCAGTATTTT. The genes are TRBV14 and TRBJ2-3; TRBD1 is a possible D gene (6 bases). CDR1 and CDR2 (germline): SGHDN, FVKESK. Trimming removed 0 bases at V and 4 bases at J, with 11 bases between. This CDR3 has 15 amino acids.

The gene calls are TRBV6-2 or TRBV6-3 and TRBJ2-1; D remains unclear. Deletions cut 6 bases from V and 5 bases from J, with 20 bases between. The CDR3 is 16 residues long. Germline CDR1 reads MNHEY; CDR2 reads SVGEGT. The CDR3 coding sequence is TGTGCCAGCAGCCGTGATGAGATAGCTCCCCACAATGAGCAGTTCTTC. Its protein is CASSRDEIAPHNEQFF.

As regards this clone: The likely explanation is a read error, given a far larger clone one base away. This rearrangement joins TRBV4-3 to TRBJ2-5, with 13 bases fitting TRBD2. Trimming cost V 4 bases and J 4 bases; bases outside gene matches: 3. The germline V gene has CDR1 LGHNA and CDR2 YSLEER. CDR3 length: 15 residues. The CDR3 nucleotides read TGCGCCAGCAGCCGGACTAGCGGGAGTGGAGAGACCCAGTACTTC. Translation gives CASSRTSGSGETQYF.

The chain carries TRBV19 and TRBJ2-7; 7 bases map to TRBD2. V dropped 4 bases and J dropped 4; count of bases not matched to a gene: 7. Germline V gene lookup returns CDR1 LNHDA and CDR2 SQIVND (reference sequence). This CDR3 comprises 14 residues. This chain's CDR3 is CASSTGTGGYEQYF. CDR3 in DNA: TGTGCCAGTAGTACCGGGACGGGAGGATACGAGCAGTACTTC.

V is TRBV7-8 and J is TRBJ1-1; D call uncertain. V was shortened by 0 bases and J by 5 bases, with 13 bases between the two germline ends. Germline V gives CDR1 SGHVS, CDR2 FQNEAQ. The length of the CDR3 is 15 residues. DNA for the CDR3: TGTGCCAGCAGCTTAGCGGCCAGCCCGAGGACTGAAGCTTTCTTT. It codes for CASSLAASPRTEAFF.

The chain employs TRBV7-8 and TRBJ2-5; 14 positions match TRBD2. The V gene's germline CDR1 is SGHVS and CDR2 FQNEAQ. CDR3 length: 15 residues. Germline trimming cut 6 bases from V and 4 bases from J; bases unmatched to any gene: 4. CDR3 bases: TGTGCCAGCAGAGCCGGGACTAGCGGGAGAGAGACCCAGTACTTC. It is translated as CASRAGTSGRETQYF.

Note on this clone: Other nucleotide sequences from this sample produce the same CDR3. The chain has TRBV20-1 and TRBJ1-4; maybe TRBD1 (6 bases). The CDR3 extends over 11 amino acids. V was pared by 6 bases and J by 8 bases, with 10 bases between. Germline V gene sequence: CDR1 DFQATT, CDR2 SNEGSKA (reference sequence). For the CDR3, the DNA is TGCAGTGCACGAGACAGGGAAAAACTGTTTTTT. Translating it yields CSARDREKLFF.

This chain uses TRBV14 with TRBJ2-2; D gene ambiguous. The CDR3 extends over 14 amino acids. Germline V gene lookup returns CDR1 SGHDN and CDR2 FVKESK. V gave up 1 base and J gave up 3 bases, with 6 bases separating them. CDR3 DNA sequence: TGTGCCAGCAGCCAAGTCCGGGACACCGGGGAGCTGTTTTTT. Translation gives CASSQVRDTGELFF.

The chain recombines TRBV9 with TRBJ2-7, with D perhaps TRBD2 (7 bases). Germline lookup yields CDR1 SGDLS and CDR2 YYNGEE. The length of the CDR3 is 14 residues. V gave up 2 bases and J gave up 0 bases, with 9 bases separating them. The DNA of the CDR3 is TGTGCCAGCAGCGTGGCGGGGGCCTCCTACGAGCAGTACTTC. This codes for CASSVAGASYEQYF. Full variable domain (rest looked up from reference TRBV9 and TRBJ2-7): DSGVTQTPKHLITATGQRVTLRCSPRSGDLSVYWYQQSLDQGLQFLIQYYNGEERAKGNILERFSAQQFPDLHSELNLSSLELGDSALYFCASSVAGASYEQYFGPGTRLTVT.

This clone was seen a few times. The chain joins TRBV19 to TRBJ2-1; 9 nucleotides agree with TRBD2. Looked up from germline, CDR1 is LNHDA and CDR2 is SQIVND (reference sequence). CDR3 length equals 16 residues. V shed 7 bases and J 7 bases; nucleotides not matched to a gene: 14. The CDR3 is CASTRDKGLAGNEQFF. DNA of the CDR3: TGTGCCAGTACACGAGACAAGGGACTAGCAGGTAATGAGCAGTTCTTC.

V usage is TRBV11-2 and J usage is TRBJ1-2; possibly TRBD1 for D (6 bases). The V gene's germline CDR1 is SGHAT and CDR2 FQNNGV. V was trimmed by 5 bases and J by 6 bases, leaving 10 bases between them. The CDR3 covers 12 residues. CDR3 DNA sequence: TGTGCCAGCAGCCCCCGGACAGATGGCTACACCTTC. Amino acids: CASSPRTDGYTF.

J is TRBJ2-7 and V is TRBV5-6; perhaps D is TRBD1 or TRBD2 (7 bases each). The CDR3 consists of 14 residues. Trimming took 7 bases from V and 3 from J, leaving 17 bases between them. Germline V gene data show CDR1 as SGHDT and CDR2 as YYEEEE. The CDR3: CASSLGGGGYEQYF. The CDR3 coding sequence is TGTGCCAGCTCCTTGGGAGGGGGCGGCTACGAGCAGTACTTC.

This chain links TRBV6-2 or TRBV6-3 with TRBJ1-5, with D tentatively TRBD1 (5 bases). Germline-derived CDR1 and CDR2 are MNHEY and SVGEGT. V dropped 6 bases and J dropped 4 bases, with 16 bases sitting between them. This CDR3 contains 15 residues. For the CDR3, the DNA is TGTGCCAGCAGCAGGACGGGGGGAGGTAATCAGCCCCAGCATTTT. This codes for CASSRTGGGNQPQHF.

This chain joins TRBV10-2 and TRBJ2-7; TRBD1 matches at 11 bases. Trimming at V came to 9 bases and at J to 10 bases, leaving 8 bases not matched to a gene. Germline V gene sequence: CDR1 WSHSY, CDR2 SAAADI. The CDR3 extends over 12 amino acids. CDR3: CASSPGQGEQYF. DNA of the CDR3: TGCGCCAGTTCTCCGGGACAGGGGGAACAGTACTTC.

This chain connects TRBV29-1 to TRBJ1-4; the D gene is possibly TRBD1 (6 bases). There are 13 residues in the CDR3. Per germline, CDR1 SQVTM and CDR2 ANQGSEA. The V and J ends lost 7 bases and 7 bases respectively, with 16 bases between them. The CDR3 spells CSATGRGIEKLFF. In nucleotides, the CDR3 is TGCAGCGCCACGGGGAGGGGGATTGAAAAACTGTTTTTT. The full variable domain, with the rest looked up from reference TRBV29-1 and TRBJ1-4, is SAVISQKPSRDICQRGTSLTIQCQVDSQVTMMFWYRQQPGQSLTLIATANQGSEATYESGFVIDKFPISRPNLTFSTLTVSNMSPEDSSIYLCSATGRGIEKLFFGSGTQLSVL.

This chain connects TRBV3-1 (or the pseudogene TRBV3-2) to TRBJ2-1; 14 nucleotides line up with TRBD2. The junction had 11 bases not matched to a gene; V was cut back by 0 bases and J by 4 bases. The CDR3 is made up of 20 amino acids. Germline CDR1 and CDR2: LGHDT and YNNKEL (reference sequence). This CDR3 is CASSQETSGRVGTYYNEQFF. CDR3 DNA sequence: TGTGCCAGCAGCCAAGAGACTAGCGGGAGGGTGGGCACTTATTACAATGAGCAGTTCTTC.

The V and J genes are TRBV3-1 (or the pseudogene TRBV3-2) and TRBJ1-1; 9 nucleotides match TRBD1. In germline, CDR1 is LGHDT, CDR2 YNNKEL (reference sequence). CDR3 length: 15 residues. J was trimmed by 7 bases and V by 0 bases; bases with no gene match: 6. Here the CDR3 reads CASSQDWTGASEAFF. In DNA form, the CDR3 reads TGTGCCAGCAGCCAAGACTGGACAGGGGCAAGTGAAGCTTTCTTT.

This clone was picked up many times. The gene calls are TRBV6-5 and TRBJ1-5; tentatively, D is TRBD1 (5 bases). Germline V gene sequence: CDR1 MNHEY, CDR2 SVGAGI. The CDR3 loop spans 15 amino acids. V was pared by 5 bases and J by 1 base, with 12 bases between. The CDR3 sequence: CASSPRGGSNQPQHF. In nucleotides, the CDR3 is TGTGCCAGCAGTCCCCGGGGGGGAAGCAATCAGCCCCAGCATTTT.

The chain uses TRBV10-2 and TRBJ1-4, with TRBD1 as a possible D gene (5 bases). The V gene's germline CDR1 is WSHSY and CDR2 SAAADI. The germline V and J ends were trimmed by 3 bases and 3 bases, with 11 bases remaining between them. This CDR3 is built from 15 residues. The CDR3 region has the DNA TGCGCCAGCAGTGATCGGGGGAAGGCTAATGAAAAACTGTTTTTT. Encoded protein: CASSDRGKANEKLFF.

This chain connects TRBV29-1 to TRBJ1-1; no clear D gene. Germline-derived CDR1 and CDR2 are SQVTM and ANQGSEA. The CDR3 covers 13 residues. V was shortened by 7 bases and J by 2 bases, with 14 bases between the two germline ends. The CDR3 loop is CSATISFNTEAFF. The DNA for the CDR3 is TGCAGCGCTACTATATCATTCAACACTGAAGCTTTCTTT.